What follows are 10 T cell receptor beta chains derived from one specimen sequenced in a study of preoperative IRX-2 immunotherapy in early breast cancer. Treatment indicated: preoperative locoregional IRX-2 cytokine immunotherapy. Assay: immunoSEQ multiplex PCR; the TCRdb copy retains only in-frame clones and omits some. Of 40,000 to 45,000 clones in the sample, around 77% were seen once. The sequences come from tumor tissue, collected after IRX-2 immunotherapy. These receptors all come from a human donor with breast cancer.

This sequence joins TRBV29-1 and TRBJ2-7; D is uncertain. V was trimmed by 0 bases and J by 2 bases, leaving 14 bases between them. Germline values: CDR1 SQVTM, CDR2 ANQGSEA. The CDR3 covers 15 residues. The CDR3 coding sequence is TGCAGCGTTGAAGATCCGAATCTAGGGACCTACGAGCAGTACTTC. It translates to CSVEDPNLGTYEQYF.

The chain joins TRBV7-7 to TRBJ2-3; 8 bases agree with TRBD1. Germline values: CDR1 SSHAT, CDR2 FNYEAQ (reference sequence). With V trimmed by 4 bases and J by 6 bases, 6 bases remained unmatched. The length of the CDR3 is 14 residues. CDR3 loop: CASSYMTGVDTQYF. The CDR3 nucleotides are TGTGCCAGCAGCTACATGACAGGGGTGGATACGCAGTATTTT.

The chain couples TRBV7-4 to TRBJ2-7; 9 bases line up with TRBD1. V dropped 3 bases and J dropped 2; count of bases not matched to a gene: 8. Germline-derived CDR1 and CDR2 are SGHVT and SQSDAQ. CDR3 length equals 16 residues. This CDR3 is CASSFPPGQGTYEQYF. CDR3 DNA sequence: TGTGCCAGCAGCTTCCCTCCGGGACAGGGCACCTACGAGCAGTACTTC. Based on the CDR3 plus reference TRBV7-4 and TRBJ2-7, the full variable domain is GAGVSQSPRYKVAKRGRDVALRCDSISGHVTLYWYRQTLGQGSEVLTYSQSDAQRDKSGRPSGRFSAERPERSVSTLKIQRTEQGDSAVYLCASSFPPGQGTYEQYFGPGTRLTVT.

This chain uses TRBV5-1 with TRBJ2-2, with D tentatively TRBD1 or TRBD2 (6 bases each). Germline CDR1 is SGHRS and CDR2 is YFSETQ. The V end lost 3 bases, the J end lost 4 bases, and 19 bases lay between the germline ends. The CDR3 runs to 17 residues. This chain's CDR3 is CASSSQHLQGGTGELFF. CDR3 in DNA: TGCGCCAGCAGCTCGCAACACCTACAGGGAGGCACCGGGGAGCTGTTTTTT.

Concerning this clone itself: One or more bases were not read clearly; the residue they encode is written X. The genes are TRBV19 and TRBJ2-7; maybe TRBD1 (5 bases). V lost 6 bases, J lost 5 bases, and 17 bases lay in between. Germline V gene sequence: CDR1 LNHDA, CDR2 SQIVND (reference sequence). The CDR3 totals 14 residues. The CDR3 DNA follows: TGTGCCAGTAGACCTCACCCGGACARGGACGAGCAGTACTTC. Its translation: CASRPHPDXDEQYF.

This clone occurred once. The V and J genes are TRBV7-6 and TRBJ2-3; 9 nucleotides match TRBD2. CDR1 is SGHVS and CDR2 is FNYEAQ in the germline V gene. This CDR3 has 16 amino acids. Trimming cost V 4 bases and J 6 bases; bases outside gene matches: 11. The CDR3 is CASSYRNSGGLDTQYF. The CDR3 nucleotides are TGTGCCAGCAGCTACCGGAATAGCGGGGGATTGGATACGCAGTATTTT.

This clone was detected only a few times. The rearrangement uses TRBV6-8 and TRBJ1-2; D possibly corresponds to TRBD1 (5 bases). V was shortened by 8 bases and J by 3 bases, with 13 bases between the two germline ends. The V gene's germline CDR1 is MNHGY and CDR2 SAAAGT. The CDR3 loop spans 13 amino acids. The DNA of the CDR3 is TGTGCCAGCGCCAGCGGGACGGACTATGGCTACACCTTC. Its protein product is CASASGTDYGYTF.

The chain joins TRBV19 to TRBJ1-5; D unresolved. The CDR3 contains 14 residues. The germline CDR1 and CDR2 sequences are LNHDA and SQIVND (reference sequence). V was cut by 10 bases and J by 0 bases, with 13 bases left in between. This CDR3 is CATRLLVSNQPQHF. CDR3 nucleotide sequence: TGTGCCACCCGACTCCTAGTTAGCAATCAGCCCCAGCATTTT.

The chain uses TRBV19 and TRBJ2-6; D call uncertain. The CDR3 is 15 amino acids. Trimming took off 6 bases at V and 0 bases at J, with 9 bases between the two ends. Germline CDR1 and CDR2: LNHDA and SQIVND (reference sequence). As DNA, the CDR3 is TGTGCCAGTAGAAGTATAAACTCTGGGGCCAACGTCCTGACTTTC. Protein product: CASRSINSGANVLTF.

The CDR3 loop is CASSVTGLAPASGYTF. In DNA, the CDR3 is TGTGCCAGCAGTGTGACAGGGCTCGCCCCAGCGAGTGGCTACACCTTC. The chain is built from TRBV25-1 and TRBJ1-2; TRBD1 matches 7 bases. J gave up 7 bases and V 4 bases, and 15 bases lay outside the gene matches. Germline lookup yields CDR1 MGHDK and CDR2 SYGVNS. The CDR3 has 16 residues.